The clone carrying this T cell receptor (beta chain) was recorded at least ten times. This record belongs to a study of molecular identifiers for immune sequencing clone quantification. TCRdb reanalysed the PCR reads using MiXCR and keeps one entry per CDR3 protein. The table has about 640,000 distinct CDR3 sequences, roughly 21% seen once. V lost 11 bases and J lost 2; bases outside the gene matches: 4. The CDR3 contains 12 residues. Per germline, CDR1 MDHEN and CDR2 SYDVKM. The V gene is TRBV28, the J gene TRBJ1-1; 8 bases align to TRBD1. This TCR was sampled from a human donor in good health. Some libraries in this study had Jurkat cell RNA spiked in. Sequencing was carried out using naive CD8+ T cells from blood, with Jurkat cell RNA spiked in. Subset in this sample: FACS-sorted CD8+CD4-CCR7+CD45RA+ naive T cells. DNA for the CDR3: TGTGCCTCAGGGGGCGGCAACACTGAAGCTTTCTTT. The encoded protein is CASGGGNTEAFF.